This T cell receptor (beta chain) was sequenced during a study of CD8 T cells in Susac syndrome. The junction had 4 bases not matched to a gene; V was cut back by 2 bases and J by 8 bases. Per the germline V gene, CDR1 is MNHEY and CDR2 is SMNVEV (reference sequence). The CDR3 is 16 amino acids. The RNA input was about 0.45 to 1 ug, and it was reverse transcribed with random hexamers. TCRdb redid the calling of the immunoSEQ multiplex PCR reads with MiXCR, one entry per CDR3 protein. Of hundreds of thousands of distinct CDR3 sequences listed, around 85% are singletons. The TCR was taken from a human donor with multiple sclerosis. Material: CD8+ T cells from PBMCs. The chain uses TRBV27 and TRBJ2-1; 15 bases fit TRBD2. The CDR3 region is CASSLEGLAGGYEQFF. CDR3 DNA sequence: TGTGCCAGCAGTTTAGAGGGACTAGCGGGAGGCTATGAGCAGTTCTTC.